These 10 T cell receptor beta chains were all obtained from the same sample, sequenced in a study of T cells after yellow fever vaccination. From the 5' RACE reads, TCRdb called clonotypes with MiXCR, one entry per CDR3 protein. Here the sample spans a few hundred thousand distinct CDR3 sequences, 15% to 20% being singletons. The material sequenced was PBMCs, taken before the yellow fever booster vaccination. The receptors here all came from a man aged 18 to 29 who received the YFV17D yellow fever vaccine.

The chain has TRBV20-1 and TRBJ2-5, with 9 bases aligning to TRBD2. Losses at the gene ends were 4 bases for V and 3 bases for J; bases not matched to a gene: 3. This CDR3 contains 13 residues. The germline V gene encodes CDR1 DFQATT and CDR2 SNEGSKA (reference sequence). CDR3 protein: CSATAGGKETQYF. The CDR3 DNA sequence: TGCAGTGCTACGGCGGGGGGGAAAGAGACCCAGTACTTC.

The rearrangement joins TRBV21-1 to TRBJ2-6. TRBV21-1 is a pseudogene. The CDR3 covers 15 residues. The CDR3 loop reads CASSRPFSGANVLTF. CDR3 sequence (DNA): TGTGCCAGCAGCCGGCCGTTCTCTGGGGCCAACGTCCTGACTTTC.

The rearrangement uses TRBV9 and TRBJ2-7; 10 bases align to TRBD2. J was trimmed by 2 bases and V by 1 base; bases with no gene match: 6. This CDR3 has 16 amino acids. Germline V gene sequence: CDR1 SGDLS, CDR2 YYNGEE. The CDR3, as DNA: TGTGCCAGCAGCGTATCCGGGACTAGCGAAACCTACGAGCAGTACTTC. Protein: CASSVSGTSETYEQYF.

In its sample, this clonotype was seen many times. The chain has TRBV6-5 and TRBJ1-6; D is perhaps TRBD1 (5 bases). The germline CDR1 and CDR2 sequences are MNHEY and SVGAGI. CDR3 length equals 14 residues. V lost 2 bases and J lost 7, with 9 bases in between. The CDR3 reads CASSYQGWNSPLHF. The CDR3 DNA reads TGTGCCAGCAGTTACCAGGGTTGGAATTCACCCCTCCACTTT.

The J gene is TRBJ2-1, the V gene TRBV7-8; TRBD2 agrees at 10 bases. Germline trimming cut 8 bases from V and 4 bases from J; bases unmatched to any gene: 8. Germline assignment: CDR1 SGHVS and CDR2 FQNEAQ. The CDR3 is 15 amino acids. CDR3 sequence (DNA): TGTGCCAGCTTAACTCCGGGACTAGCGTACAATGAGCAGTTCTTC. Translation gives CASLTPGLAYNEQFF.

This chain uses TRBV5-1 with TRBJ2-7, with 7 bases identical to TRBD2. J lost 0 bases, V lost 4 bases, and 7 bases had no gene match. Germline lookup yields CDR1 SGHRS and CDR2 YFSETQ. The CDR3 covers 15 residues. In nucleotides, the CDR3 is TGCGCCAGCAGCCCTGGGACTATTAGCTCCTACGAGCAGTACGTC. The encoded protein is CASSPGTISSYEQYV.

This clonotype has only one observation. V usage is TRBV30 and J usage is TRBJ1-1, with no clear D. The CDR3 length is 13 residues. Trimming cost V 1 base and J 0 bases, with 6 bases left between them. The germline gives CDR1 GTSNPN, CDR2 SVGIG (reference sequence). The DNA for the CDR3 is TGTGCCTGGAGTGCCGGCATGAACACTGAAGCTTTCTTT. Translating it yields CAWSAGMNTEAFF.

Only a few counts were recorded for this clonotype. The V and J genes are TRBV7-9 and TRBJ2-6, with 9 bases that match TRBD1. The CDR3 is 17 amino acids. V lost 3 bases to trimming and J lost 4 bases; unmatched junction nucleotides: 7. Germline V CDR1 and CDR2: SEHNR, FQNEAQ (reference sequence). The CDR3 region is CASSFPRDRAGANVLTF. The DNA of the CDR3 is TGTGCCAGCAGCTTCCCCCGGGACAGGGCCGGGGCCAACGTCCTGACTTTC.

The sample holds a few counts of this clonotype. The chain has TRBV30 and TRBJ1-5; TRBD1 might be the D (6 bases). Germline CDR1 GTSNPN, CDR2 SVGIG (reference sequence). The CDR3 is made up of 13 amino acids. V lost 2 bases to trimming and J lost 7 bases, with 12 bases between them. The CDR3 is CAWSKLGGQPQHF. CDR3 sequence (DNA): TGTGCCTGGAGTAAGCTAGGGGGGCAGCCCCAGCATTTT.

This clonotype showed up just a few times. The CDR3 nucleotides are TGCGCCAGCAGCCAAGATCGCCCAGCGGGGGGCTTACTTAGCTCCTACAATGAGCAGTTCTTC. Encoded protein: CASSQDRPAGGLLSSYNEQFF. The chain couples TRBV4-3 to TRBJ2-1; 9 nucleotides align to TRBD2. Germline CDR1 reads LGHNA; CDR2 reads YSLEER. J was trimmed by 0 bases and V by 0 bases; bases with no gene match: 15. The CDR3 is 21 amino acids.